This entry lists 14 T cell receptor beta chains sequenced from one sample in a study of regulatory T cells in long-lasting Graves disease. Time point defined: persistent/refractory GD, antithyroid drugs over 5 years with positive TRAb. Making the TCR library involved RNA that had been extracted from PBMCs. Construction of TCR beta libraries relied on iRepertoire HTBI primers and on Arm-PCR targeting CDR3 regions. TCRdb recomputed calls from the multiplex PCR reads with MiXCR, one row per CDR3 protein. The repertoire has 310,000 or so distinct CDR3 sequences, 20% to 25% of them found once; the top ten carry about 61%. The sequenced sample was peripheral blood mononuclear cells (PBMCs), obtained when the disease was refractory, from a patient treated with antithyroid drugs. These receptors were obtained from a female donor with Graves disease.

Ten or more counts support this clonotype. The rearrangement uses TRBV30 and TRBJ2-5, with TRBD2 identical over 9 bases. CDR3 length: 13 residues. V shed 3 bases, J shed 4 bases, and the junction held 3 bases outside the gene matches. From germline, CDR1 is GTSNPN and CDR2 SVGIG (reference sequence). CDR3 amino acids: CAWRRAGGETQYF. The CDR3, as DNA: TGTGCCTGGAGGCGAGCGGGAGGAGAGACCCAGTACTTC.

The table lists this clonotype with many counts. The V and J genes are TRBV28 and TRBJ1-2, with D unresolved. CDR1 is MDHEN and CDR2 is SYDVKM in the germline V gene. The CDR3 runs 12 residues. V lost 6 bases, J lost 4 bases, and 9 bases lay in between. CDR3 loop: CASSVGGYGYTF. CDR3 bases: TGTGCCAGCAGCGTTGGTGGCTATGGCTACACCTTC.

Worth noting for this clonotype: A read error is possible here, since a much larger clone lies one base away. Written as DNA, the CDR3 is TGTGCCAGCAGCCACAGACGGGGCCACGAGCAGTACTTC. It yields the protein CASSHRRGHEQYF. The rearrangement uses TRBV13 and TRBJ2-7; either TRBD1 or TRBD2 may fit D (5 bases each). The CDR3 extends over 13 amino acids. Germline lookup yields CDR1 PRHDT and CDR2 FYEKMQ (reference sequence). The germline V and J ends were trimmed by 5 bases and 5 bases, with 13 bases remaining between them. The whole variable domain, remainder taken from reference TRBV13 and TRBJ2-7, is AAGVIQSPRHLIKEKRETATLKCYPIPRHDTVYWYQQGPGQDPQFLISFYEKMQSDKGSIPDRFSAQQFSDYHSELNMSSLELGDSALYFCASSHRRGHEQYFGPGTRLTVT.

This clonotype appeared many times. The chain employs TRBV20-1 and TRBJ1-2; 7 bases are shared with TRBD1. Unmatched junction bases numbered 10, after V lost 6 bases and J lost 6 bases. Germline-derived CDR1 and CDR2 are DFQATT and SNEGSKA (reference sequence). The CDR3 covers 13 residues. The CDR3 sequence: CSAQERGHNGYTF. The CDR3 DNA follows: TGCAGTGCCCAAGAGAGGGGGCATAATGGCTACACCTTC.

The rearrangement links TRBV9 to TRBJ2-5; TRBD2 matches at 8 bases. CDR1 is SGDLS, CDR2 YYNGEE, per germline. The trim removed 5 bases at V and 5 bases at J, leaving 23 bases unmatched. This CDR3 has 19 residues. CDR3 region: CASSKEVGLVGGPRETQYF. CDR3 sequence (DNA): TGTGCCAGCAGTAAGGAAGTGGGACTAGTGGGAGGGCCGCGGGAGACCCAGTACTTC.

The chain employs TRBV24-1 and TRBJ2-2; TRBD1 aligns across 8 bases. The CDR3 loop spans 15 amino acids. Germline loops: CDR1 KGHDR, CDR2 SFDVKD. The trim removed 5 bases at V and 1 base at J, leaving 2 bases unmatched. The CDR3 region is CATSAGTGNTGELFF. In nucleotides, the CDR3 is TGTGCCACCAGTGCCGGGACAGGGAACACCGGGGAGCTGTTTTTT.

This chain joins TRBV11-2 and TRBJ2-7; 7 bases are a match to TRBD2. The CDR3 sequence is 15 residues long. V was pared by 5 bases and J by 6 bases, with 13 bases of the junction left unmatched. Per germline, CDR1 SGHAT and CDR2 FQNNGV. The CDR3 DNA reads TGTGCCAGCAGCCTAAGGGGCGCGGGAGCTGCCGAGCAGTACTTC. This gives the protein CASSLRGAGAAEQYF.

This clonotype was recorded many times. This CDR3 is CASSKDTPGVYQPQHF. The DNA of the CDR3 is TGTGCCAGCAGTAAAGACACCCCTGGAGTTTATCAGCCCCAGCATTTT. The chain is built from TRBV6-1 and TRBJ1-5; D is undetermined. The ends were cut back, 5 bases at V and 5 bases at J, with 19 bases in the middle. In germline, CDR1 is MNHNS, CDR2 SASEGT. CDR3 length: 16 residues.

V usage is TRBV30 and J usage is TRBJ2-7; D is perhaps TRBD2 (6 bases). CDR1 is GTSNPN and CDR2 is SVGIG in the germline V gene (reference sequence). Trimming removed 3 bases from V and 2 bases from J, with 11 bases in between. The CDR3 covers 13 residues. CDR3 in amino acids: CAWSGGNTYEQYF. The CDR3 DNA reads as TGTGCCTGGAGCGGAGGGAATACCTACGAGCAGTACTTC.

With regard to this clonotype: It may be a read error: a sequence one base away is much more abundant. The chain carries TRBV30 and TRBJ2-7, with a weak D call TRBD1 (6 bases). V lost 2 bases and J 4 bases, leaving 9 bases between the germline ends. Germline V lookup: CDR1 GTSNPN, CDR2 SVGIG (reference sequence). This CDR3 has 12 amino acids. The CDR3 loop reads CAWSTGMYEQYF. Written as DNA, the CDR3 is TGTGCCTGGAGTACAGGGATGTACGAGCAGTACTTC.

In this sample, this clonotype turned up many times. This chain connects TRBV6-1 to TRBJ1-6; unclear D gene. V lost 4 bases to trimming and J lost 9 bases, with 10 bases between them. The germline V gene has CDR1 MNHNS and CDR2 SASEGT. This CDR3 is built from 13 residues. In DNA form, the CDR3 reads TGTGCCAGCAGTGGATTCCCGGGTTCACCCCTCCACTTT. It codes for CASSGFPGSPLHF.

Concerning this clonotype: This may stem from a read error, because a much larger clone lies one nucleotide away. Since no conserved phenylalanine or tryptophan closes the CDR3, a read error is the likely cause. This chain uses TRBV19 with TRBJ2-5, with no clear D. Germline lookup yields CDR1 LNHDA and CDR2 SQIVND (reference sequence). The CDR3 is made up of 13 amino acids. The germline V and J ends were trimmed by 5 bases and 2 bases, with 9 bases remaining between them. The CDR3 here is CASSFQVQETQYS. CDR3 bases: TGTGCCAGTAGTTTCCAGGTTCAAGAGACCCAGTACTCC.

Only a few counts were recorded for this clonotype. This chain joins TRBV18 and TRBJ1-1; the match to TRBD1 covers 7 bases. V gave up 3 bases and J gave up 1 base; unmatched junction bases: 5. The CDR3 loop spans 15 amino acids. From germline, CDR1 is KGHSH and CDR2 LQKENI. CDR3 DNA sequence: TGTGCCAGCTCACCTGTGACAGGGTCGAACACTGAAGCTTTCTTT. Translation gives CASSPVTGSNTEAFF.

The J gene is TRBJ2-4, the V gene TRBV11-2, with a weak D call TRBD2 (5 bases). Germline loops: CDR1 SGHAT, CDR2 FQNNGV. This CDR3 spans 17 amino acids. Trimming took 3 bases from V and 0 from J, leaving 15 bases between them. CDR3: CASSFLAERLAKNIQYF. CDR3 nucleotide sequence: TGTGCCAGCAGCTTTCTAGCAGAGAGACTAGCCAAAAACATTCAGTACTTC.